This T cell receptor beta chain stems from a study of CD8 T cells in ankylosing spondylitis. Losses at the gene ends were 6 bases for V and 2 bases for J; bases not matched to a gene: 10. The CDR3 loop spans 16 amino acids. Germline-derived CDR1 and CDR2 are LGHDT and YNNKEL (reference sequence). Study results and limitations: Past studies reported some motif variants in reactive arthritis synovial fluid and blood. One TCR beta motif, made up of roughly 8 highly homologous variants, appeared characteristic of ankylosing spondylitis blood. Peripheral blood samples showed relatively rare disease-linked clones, and these clones were CD8+.

This clonotype appeared a few times. What it recognizes is unknown. Scientists made TCR beta libraries using quantitative 5'-RACE with molecular barcodes. TCRdb redid the calling of the 5' RACE reads with MiXCR, one entry per CDR3 protein. The sample has around 220,000 distinct CDR3 sequences; around 16% are singletons. The genes are TRBV3-1 and TRBJ2-7, with 10 bases identical to TRBD2. The sequenced sample was blood, either unsorted or a sorted T cell fraction (not recorded which). This receptor was identified in a male donor with ankylosing spondylitis. CDR3 in DNA: TGTGCCAGCAGTGAGAACCTTGGGACTAGCGCCTACGAGCAGTACTTC. Translation: CASSENLGTSAYEQYF.